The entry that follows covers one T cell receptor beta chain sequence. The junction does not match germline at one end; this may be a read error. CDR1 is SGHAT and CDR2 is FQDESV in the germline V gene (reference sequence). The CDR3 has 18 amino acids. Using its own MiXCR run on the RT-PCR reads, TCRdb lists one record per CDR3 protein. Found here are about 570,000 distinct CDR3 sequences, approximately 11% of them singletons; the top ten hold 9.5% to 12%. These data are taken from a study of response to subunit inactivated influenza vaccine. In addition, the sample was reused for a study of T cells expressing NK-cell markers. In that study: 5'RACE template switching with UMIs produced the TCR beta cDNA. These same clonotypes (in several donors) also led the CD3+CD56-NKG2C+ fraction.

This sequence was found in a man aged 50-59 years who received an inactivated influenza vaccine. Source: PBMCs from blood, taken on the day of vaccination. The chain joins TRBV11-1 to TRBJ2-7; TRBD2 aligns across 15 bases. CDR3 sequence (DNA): TGTGCCAGCAGCCCTCAGCGGACTAGCGGGAGGGCCTCCCACGAGCAGTACTTC. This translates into CASSPQRTSGRASHEQYF.